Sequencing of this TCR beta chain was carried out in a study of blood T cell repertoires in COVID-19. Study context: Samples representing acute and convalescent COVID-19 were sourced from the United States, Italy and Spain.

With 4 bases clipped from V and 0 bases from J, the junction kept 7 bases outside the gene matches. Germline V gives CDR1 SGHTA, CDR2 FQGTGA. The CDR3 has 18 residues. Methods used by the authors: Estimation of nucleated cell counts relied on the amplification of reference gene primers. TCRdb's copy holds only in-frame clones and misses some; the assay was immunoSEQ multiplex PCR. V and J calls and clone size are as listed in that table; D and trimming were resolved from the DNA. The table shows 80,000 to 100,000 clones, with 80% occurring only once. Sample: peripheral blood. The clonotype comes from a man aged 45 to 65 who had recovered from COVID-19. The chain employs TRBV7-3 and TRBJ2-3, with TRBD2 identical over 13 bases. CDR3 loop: CASSSGLAGEWSTDTQYF. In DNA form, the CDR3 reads TGTGCCAGCAGCTCAGGACTAGCGGGAGAGTGGAGCACAGATACGCAGTATTTT.